This is a list of T cell receptor beta chains from one sample in a study of CXCR3 chemokines and chemotherapy response in bladder cancer. TCRdb reprocessed the PCR reads via MiXCR and lists one record per CDR3 protein. Of 8,000 to 10,000 distinct CDR3 sequences in the sample, more than 20% were seen once. This sample was obtained from a patient whose treatment included neoadjuvant chemotherapy. Receptors were obtained from a human donor with bladder cancer that did not respond to neoadjuvant chemotherapy. The CDR3 runs from the conserved cysteine through the conserved F or W. Each record gives: clone size, D gene, J gene, V gene, CDR3 protein, CDR3 DNA. A D gene is named only where the DNA matches it firmly. For some rows the clone size is stated as once, few or many, or as a class when expanded; others skip it.

clone size: NA
D gene: NA
J gene: TRBJ1-6
V gene: TRBV28
CDR3 protein: CASSLSLGVSPPLHF
CDR3 DNA: TGTGCCAGCAGTTTATCTCTGGGAGTCTCGCCACCCCTCCACTTT

clone size: many
D gene: NA
J gene: TRBJ1-2
V gene: TRBV20-1
CDR3 protein: CSAPGLGYNGYTF
CDR3 DNA: TGCAGTGCTCCGGGACTGGGCTATAATGGCTACACCTTC

clone size: many
D gene: NA
J gene: TRBJ1-5
V gene: TRBV20-1
CDR3 protein: CSARDPGSGQHF
CDR3 DNA: TGCAGTGCTAGAGACCCAGGGAGTGGCCAGCATTTT

clone size: many
D gene: NA
J gene: TRBJ1-2
V gene: TRBV6-5
CDR3 protein: CASGDVYGYTF
CDR3 DNA: TGTGCCAGCGGGGATGTATATGGCTACACCTTC

clone size: many
D gene: TRBD1
J gene: TRBJ1-5
V gene: TRBV28
CDR3 protein: CASTSPTGINNQPQHF
CDR3 DNA: TGTGCCAGCACCTCCCCGACAGGGATCAACAATCAGCCCCAGCATTTT

clone size: many
D gene: TRBD1
J gene: TRBJ1-5
V gene: TRBV28
CDR3 protein: CATLLGAVEGAVQPQHF
CDR3 DNA: TGTGCCACCCTCTTGGGAGCGGTGGAGGGGGCCGTTCAGCCCCAGCATTTT

clone size: NA
D gene: TRBD1
J gene: TRBJ1-6
V gene: TRBV6-5
CDR3 protein: CASSSGQGRTPLHF
CDR3 DNA: TGTGCCAGCAGTTCGGGACAGGGTCGAACACCCCTCCACTTT

clone size: NA
D gene: NA
J gene: TRBJ1-2
V gene: TRBV6-6
CDR3 protein: CASTILDGRNNYGSF
CDR3 DNA: TGTGCCAGCACTATACTAGACGGGCGAAATAACTATGGCTCCTTC

clone size: many
D gene: NA
J gene: TRBJ1-1
V gene: TRBV4-1
CDR3 protein: CASSQGGGEAFF
CDR3 DNA: TGCGCCAGCAGCCAAGGTGGAGGGGAAGCTTTCTTT

clone size: NA
D gene: NA
J gene: TRBJ1-2
V gene: TRBV6-5
CDR3 protein: CASSYSGGDYGYTF
CDR3 DNA: TGTGCCAGCAGTTACTCCGGGGGTGACTATGGCTACACCTTC

clone size: many
D gene: NA
J gene: TRBJ1-4
V gene: TRBV30
CDR3 protein: CAWSVGGTNEKLFF
CDR3 DNA: TGTGCCTGGAGTGTAGGGGGGACTAATGAAAAACTGTTTTTT

clone size: many
D gene: NA
J gene: TRBJ2-7
V gene: TRBV10-3
CDR3 protein: CAITSQGTYEQYF
CDR3 DNA: TGTGCCATCACCTCACAGGGTACCTACGAGCAGTACTTC

clone size: many
D gene: TRBD1
J gene: TRBJ1-5
V gene: TRBV12-3/TRBV12-4
CDR3 protein: CASSNNRGQPQHF
CDR3 DNA: TGTGCCAGCAGTAATAACAGGGGCCAGCCCCAGCATTTT

clone size: NA
D gene: NA
J gene: TRBJ2-1
V gene: TRBV9
CDR3 protein: CASSVGYNEQFF
CDR3 DNA: TGTGCCAGCAGCGTAGGTTACAATGAGCAGTTCTTC

clone size: many
D gene: NA
J gene: TRBJ1-5
V gene: TRBV10-3
CDR3 protein: CAISPGGGNQPQHF
CDR3 DNA: TGTGCCATCAGCCCCGGGGGAGGGAATCAGCCCCAGCATTTT

clone size: medium-sized
D gene: NA
J gene: TRBJ1-6
V gene: TRBV6-6
CDR3 protein: CASSYQGRFGSPLHF
CDR3 DNA: TGTGCCAGCAGTTACCAGGGGCGGTTTGGATCACCCCTCCACTTT

clone size: medium-sized
D gene: TRBD1
J gene: TRBJ1-5
V gene: TRBV6-1
CDR3 protein: CASRGGQGYQPQHF
CDR3 DNA: TGTGCCAGCAGGGGGGGACAGGGGTATCAGCCCCAGCATTTT

clone size: many
D gene: TRBD1
J gene: TRBJ2-2
V gene: TRBV11-2
CDR3 protein: CASSLGQGVGAGELFF
CDR3 DNA: TGTGCCAGCAGCCTCGGACAGGGGGTCGGGGCCGGGGAGCTGTTTTTT

clone size: medium-sized
D gene: NA
J gene: TRBJ2-7
V gene: TRBV7-9
CDR3 protein: CASSPPFRTSTYEQYF
CDR3 DNA: TGTGCCAGCAGCCCACCTTTTCGGACTTCTACCTACGAGCAGTACTTC

clone size: many
D gene: NA
J gene: TRBJ1-1
V gene: TRBV20-1
CDR3 protein: CSVHSGSAEAFF
CDR3 DNA: TGCAGTGTTCACAGCGGGTCCGCTGAAGCTTTCTTT

clone size: many
D gene: TRBD2
J gene: TRBJ2-1
V gene: TRBV11-1
CDR3 protein: CASSLAGGPTVEQFF
CDR3 DNA: TGTGCCAGCAGCTTGGCGGGGGGGCCTACGGTTGAGCAGTTCTTC

clone size: medium-sized
D gene: NA
J gene: TRBJ2-3
V gene: TRBV7-2
CDR3 protein: CASSLAGVVDTQYF
CDR3 DNA: TGTGCCAGCAGCTTAGCAGGGGTGGTAGATACGCAGTATTTT

clone size: many
D gene: NA
J gene: TRBJ2-3
V gene: TRBV15
CDR3 protein: CATSRSSQGNTQYF
CDR3 DNA: TGTGCCACCAGCAGGAGCTCCCAGGGAAATACGCAGTATTTT

clone size: many
D gene: TRBD1
J gene: TRBJ1-6
V gene: TRBV30
CDR3 protein: CAWIRQGQTYNSPLHF
CDR3 DNA: TGTGCCTGGATCCGACAGGGCCAGACCTATAATTCACCCCTCCACTTT

clone size: many
D gene: NA
J gene: TRBJ1-1
V gene: TRBV5-5
CDR3 protein: CASSDPGRNTEAFF
CDR3 DNA: TGTGCCAGCAGCGACCCAGGGAGGAACACTGAAGCTTTCTTT

clone size: medium-sized
D gene: NA
J gene: TRBJ1-6
V gene: TRBV19
CDR3 protein: CATNRGRDSPLHF
CDR3 DNA: TGTGCCACCAACCGAGGACGAGATTCACCCCTCCACTTT

clone size: medium-sized
D gene: NA
J gene: TRBJ1-2
V gene: TRBV12-3/TRBV12-4
CDR3 protein: CASSSGIYGYTF
CDR3 DNA: TGTGCCAGCAGTTCAGGAATCTATGGCTACACCTTC

clone size: many
D gene: TRBD1
J gene: TRBJ1-1
V gene: TRBV5-4
CDR3 protein: CASSSNRGLTEAFF
CDR3 DNA: TGTGCCAGCAGCTCTAACAGGGGACTCACTGAAGCTTTCTTT

clone size: many
D gene: TRBD2
J gene: TRBJ2-5
V gene: TRBV7-2
CDR3 protein: CASSFYNRGGQETQYF
CDR3 DNA: TGTGCCAGCAGCTTTTATAACCGGGGGGGCCAAGAGACCCAGTACTTC